The sequence of this T cell receptor (beta chain) was determined in a study of shared clonotypes between healthy human individuals. Regarding the study as a whole: Genetic and exposure-history diversity was limited by the few donors.

The naive CD8 population came from CD45RO-negative cells selected for CCR7, without terminally differentiated effector memory CD45RA+ cells. About this clone itself: Antigen unknown.

Here immunoSEQ multiplex PCR was the method, and the copy in TCRdb shows in-frame clones only, minus some. The data hold around 1.9 million clones, with under 95% observed a single time. The CDR3 has 14 residues. The germline V and J ends were trimmed by 2 bases and 4 bases, with 12 bases remaining between them. Germline assignment: CDR1 MNHEY and CDR2 SMNVEV (reference sequence). Sequences were obtained from naive CD8+ T cells from PBMCs. The sequence was collected from a man aged 18 to 30 in good health. Some clones in this sample may be carry-over from other donors' samples. This chain uses TRBV27 with TRBJ2-7; possibly TRBD2 for D (6 bases). CDR3 nucleotides: TGTGCCAGCAGTTTAAACCTCGCGGGGTACGAGCAGTACTTC. This translates into CASSLNLAGYEQYF.